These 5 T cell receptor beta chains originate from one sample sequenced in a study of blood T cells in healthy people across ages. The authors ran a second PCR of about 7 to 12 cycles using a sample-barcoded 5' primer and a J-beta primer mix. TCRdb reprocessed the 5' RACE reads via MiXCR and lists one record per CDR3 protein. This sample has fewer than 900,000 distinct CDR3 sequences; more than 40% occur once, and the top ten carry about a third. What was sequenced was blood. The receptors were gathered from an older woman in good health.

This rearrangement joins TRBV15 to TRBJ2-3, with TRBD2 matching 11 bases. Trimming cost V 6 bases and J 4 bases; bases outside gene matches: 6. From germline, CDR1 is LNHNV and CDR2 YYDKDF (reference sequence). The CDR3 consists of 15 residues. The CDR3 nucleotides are TGTGCCACCAGGAAGACTAGCGGGATTGCAGATACGCAGTATTTT. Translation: CATRKTSGIADTQYF.

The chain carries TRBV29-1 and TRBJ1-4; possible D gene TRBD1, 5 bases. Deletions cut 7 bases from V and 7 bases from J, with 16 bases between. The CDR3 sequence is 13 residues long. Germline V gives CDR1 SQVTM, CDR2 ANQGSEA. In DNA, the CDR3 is TGCAGCGGTGATTACGGGGGAGGTGAAAAACTGTTTTTT. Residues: CSGDYGGGEKLFF.

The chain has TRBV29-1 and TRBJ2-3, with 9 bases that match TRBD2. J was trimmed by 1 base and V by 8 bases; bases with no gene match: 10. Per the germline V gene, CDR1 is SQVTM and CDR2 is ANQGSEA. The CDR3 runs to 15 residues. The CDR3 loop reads CSLLLAGAGTDTQYF. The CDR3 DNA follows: TGCAGCCTTTTATTAGCGGGGGCCGGCACAGATACGCAGTATTTT.

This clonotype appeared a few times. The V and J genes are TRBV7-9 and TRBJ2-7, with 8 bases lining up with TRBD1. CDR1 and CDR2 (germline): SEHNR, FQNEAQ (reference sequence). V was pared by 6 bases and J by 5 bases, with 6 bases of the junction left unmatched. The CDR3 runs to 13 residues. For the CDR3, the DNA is TGTGCCAGCAGGGGGGACAGGTTGGACGAGCAGTACTTC. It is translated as CASRGDRLDEQYF.

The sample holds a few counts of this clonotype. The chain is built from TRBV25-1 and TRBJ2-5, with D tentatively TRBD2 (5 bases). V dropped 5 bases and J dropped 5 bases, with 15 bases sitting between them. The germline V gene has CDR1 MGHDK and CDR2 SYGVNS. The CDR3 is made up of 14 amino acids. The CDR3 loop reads CASSRHGGDETQYF. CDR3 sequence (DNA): TGTGCCAGCAGTCGGCACGGAGGCGACGAGACCCAGTACTTC. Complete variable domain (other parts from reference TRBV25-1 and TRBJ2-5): EADIYQTPRYLVIGTGKKITLECSQTMGHDKMYWYQQDPGMELHLIHYSYGVNSTEKGDLSSESTVSRIRTEHFPLTLESARPSHTSQYLCASSRHGGDETQYFGPGTRLLVL.